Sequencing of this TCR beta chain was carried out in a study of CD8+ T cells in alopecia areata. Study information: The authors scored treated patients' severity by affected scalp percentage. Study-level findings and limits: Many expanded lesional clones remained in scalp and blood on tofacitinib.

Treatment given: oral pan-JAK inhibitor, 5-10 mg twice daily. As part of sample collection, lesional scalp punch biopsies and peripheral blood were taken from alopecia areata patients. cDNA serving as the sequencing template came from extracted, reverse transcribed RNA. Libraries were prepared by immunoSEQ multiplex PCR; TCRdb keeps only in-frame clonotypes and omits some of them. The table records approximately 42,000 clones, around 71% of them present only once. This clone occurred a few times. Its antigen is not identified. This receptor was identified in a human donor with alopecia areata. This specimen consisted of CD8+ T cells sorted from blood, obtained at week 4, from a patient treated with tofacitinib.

DNA of the CDR3: TGCGCCAGCAGCTCTCAGGGGTTAACGACTGAAGCTTTCTTT. Its translation is CASSSQGLTTEAFF. The chain links TRBV5-1 to TRBJ1-1; D is possibly TRBD1 (6 bases). CDR1 and CDR2 (germline): SGHRS, YFSETQ. CDR3 length: 14 amino acids. V lost 3 bases and J lost 5, with 14 bases in between.